Listed below are T cell receptor beta chains from one sample, sequenced in a study of blood T cell repertoires in COVID-19. Only in-frame clones appear in the TCRdb table, and some are missing; sequencing was by immunoSEQ multiplex PCR. Altogether about 120,000 clones are present, around 80% being singletons, with the ten largest covering 16%. What was sequenced was peripheral blood. The receptors here all came from a man between 60 and 75 years old with active or convalescent COVID-19. Each CDR3 is given with its conserved first and last residue. The order of the fields is D gene, J gene, V gene, clone size, CDR3 DNA, CDR3 protein. The D gene is left open where the match is weak. For some rows the clone size is stated as once, few or many, or as a class when expanded; others skip it.

.	TRBJ1-1	TRBV24-1	.	TGTGCCACCTGTACAGGGCTAAACACTGAAGCTTTCTTT	CATCTGLNTEAFF
.	TRBJ1-2	TRBV28	.	TGTGCCAGCATGGAACAGGGAAAGGGCTACACCTTC	CASMEQGKGYTF
.	TRBJ1-5	TRBV19	.	TGTGCCAGTAGTATGATAGTAGGCAATCAGCCCCAGCATTTT	CASSMIVGNQPQHF
TRBD2	TRBJ2-7	TRBV6-5	.	TGTGCCAGCAGCCTAACTAGCGGGCCCTACGAGCAGTACTTC	CASSLTSGPYEQYF
.	TRBJ2-7	TRBV4-3	many	TGCGCCAGCAGCCAAGCGCGGGACTCCCCCGGGTACGAGCAGTACTTC	CASSQARDSPGYEQYF
TRBD1	TRBJ1-2	TRBV10-3	few	TGTGCCATCAGTGAAGCGGACAGGGGGCTTAGGGGCTACACCTTC	CAISEADRGLRGYTF
TRBD2	TRBJ2-1	TRBV24-1	once	TGTGCCACCAGTGATTTGCTGGGAAGGGAGGGTGAGCAGTTCTTC	CATSDLLGREGEQFF
TRBD1	TRBJ2-7	TRBV28	.	TGTGCCAGCAACAGGGGGCCGGGCGAGCAGTACTTC	CASNRGPGEQYF
.	TRBJ2-1	TRBV2	.	TGTGCCAGCAGAGAATTGTCAGGGAAGTATGAGCAGTTCTTC	CASRELSGKYEQFF
TRBD1	TRBJ2-1	TRBV28	.	TGTGCCAGCAGCCAGACAGGGTACCATGAGCAGTTCTTC	CASSQTGYHEQFF
TRBD1	TRBJ1-2	TRBV6-2/TRBV6-3	.	TGTGCCAGCAGTTACGCAAGGGACAGGGCCTATGGCTACACCTTC	CASSYARDRAYGYTF
.	TRBJ2-5	TRBV5-4	.	TGTGCCAGCAGCTTGATAGGGGGCCAAGAGACCCAGTACTTC	CASSLIGGQETQYF
.	TRBJ2-7	TRBV2	few	TGTGCCAGCAGGCCCAGGGGCCAGAGGTACGAGCAGTACTTC	CASRPRGQRYEQYF
TRBD1	TRBJ1-2	TRBV6-5	few	TGTGCCAGCAGTACCGGGACAGGAGGATATGGCTACACCTTC	CASSTGTGGYGYTF
TRBD1	TRBJ1-5	TRBV6-5	few	TGTGCCAGCAGTTCGGACAGGCGCAATCAGCCCCAGCATTTT	CASSSDRRNQPQHF
.	TRBJ2-7	TRBV29-1	.	TGCAGCGCCTCGACGACAAGATTGCCCTACGAGCAGTACTTC	CSASTTRLPYEQYF
.	TRBJ2-7	TRBV19	.	TGTGCCAGTAGTCTAAGCGGAACCTACGAGCAGTACTTC	CASSLSGTYEQYF
.	TRBJ1-2	TRBV6-4	.	TGTGCCAGCACTCCAGTAACTAACTATGGCTACACCTTC	CASTPVTNYGYTF
TRBD2	TRBJ2-3	TRBV4-2	.	TGTGCCAGCAGCCCCCTACCCACACTAGCGGGAGCGGCTACGCAGTATTTT	CASSPLPTLAGAATQYF
TRBD2	TRBJ2-3	TRBV9	once	TGTGCCAGCAGCGCCGGACTAGCCCTAGATACGCAGTATTTT	CASSAGLALDTQYF
.	TRBJ1-4	TRBV2	.	TGTGCCAGCTTTCACCGGGCGGGGGGAGAAAAACTGTTTTTT	CASFHRAGGEKLFF
TRBD1	TRBJ1-1	TRBV15	.	TGTGCCACCAGCAGAGATCAAGGACAGGGGAGTTTGAACACTGAAGCTTTCTTT	CATSRDQGQGSLNTEAFF
.	TRBJ2-7	TRBV7-2	.	TGTGCCAGCAGCTTAGGCTGGCTAGCAACCTACGAGCAGTACTTC	CASSLGWLATYEQYF
TRBD1	TRBJ1-5	TRBV5-4	.	TGTGCCAGCAGCTTGGCCAGGGACAGGGGGCGCTGGATTGGTCAGCCCCAGCATTTT	CASSLARDRGRWIGQPQHF
.	TRBJ1-3	TRBV7-9	few	TGTGCCAGCAGCTCGGGGGTTGACACCATATATTTT	CASSSGVDTIYF
.	TRBJ1-2	TRBV2	.	TGTGCCAGCACTGTAGGACTTAGGGACTATGGCTACACCTTC	CASTVGLRDYGYTF
.	TRBJ2-3	TRBV7-2	.	TGTGCCAGCAGCCCCCAAGGGGATGCGCAGTATTTT	CASSPQGDAQYF
.	TRBJ2-1	TRBV3-1/TRBV3-2	.	TGTGCCAGCAGCTATGAGATATCGGGGAGAACCTACAATGAGCAGTTCTTC	CASSYEISGRTYNEQFF
.	TRBJ2-3	TRBV15	.	TGTGCCTTTCGCGGGACTCCCGACACAGATACGCAGTATTTT	CAFRGTPDTDTQYF
.	TRBJ2-3	TRBV11-2	.	TGTGCCAGCAGCTTCCGGGCGGGTAATACGCAGTATTTT	CASSFRAGNTQYF
TRBD1	TRBJ2-7	TRBV5-1	.	TGCGCCAGCAGCATACAGGGACAGGCCTACGAGCAGTACTTC	CASSIQGQAYEQYF
TRBD1	TRBJ1-6	TRBV5-1	.	TGCGCCAGCAGCTTGGAAGGCCACAGGGGTTCACCCCTCCACTTT	CASSLEGHRGSPLHF
TRBD1	TRBJ1-2	TRBV4-1	once	TGCGCCAGCAGTATTCGACAGGGGGACTATGGCTACACCTTC	CASSIRQGDYGYTF
.	TRBJ2-1	TRBV7-9	few	TGTGCCAGCAGCTTAGCGGACGGGAGAGATGAGCAGTTCTTC	CASSLADGRDEQFF
TRBD1	TRBJ2-7	TRBV12-3/TRBV12-4	.	TGTGCCAGCAGTAGGGGGCAGGCCTACGAGCAGTACTTC	CASSRGQAYEQYF
TRBD1	TRBJ1-4	TRBV12-3/TRBV12-4	.	TGTGCCAGCAGTTCAGGGGGCGAAGGAAAACTGTTTTTT	CASSSGGEGKLFF
.	TRBJ2-1	TRBV19	.	TGTGCCAGTAGTCACTCCAATGAGCAGTTCTTC	CASSHSNEQFF
TRBD2	TRBJ2-2	TRBV11-3	.	TGTGCCAGCAGCTTGGGACTAGTAGGTGGGGAGCTGTTTTTT	CASSLGLVGGELFF
TRBD2	TRBJ2-2	TRBV18	.	TGTGCCAGCTCACTTTCGAGTAGCGGGGCGGCGAACACCGGGGAGCTGTTTTTT	CASSLSSSGAANTGELFF
.	TRBJ2-2	TRBV24-1	.	TGTGCCACCGAGTCACCCGGGGAGCTGTTTTTT	CATESPGELFF
TRBD1	TRBJ2-7	TRBV14	once	TGTGCCAGCAGCCCAGGACAGGGCTTCTACGAGCAGTACTTC	CASSPGQGFYEQYF
.	TRBJ1-4	TRBV28	.	TGTGCCAGCTCCCAAGGGGAAGAAAAACTGTTTTTT	CASSQGEEKLFF
.	TRBJ2-1	TRBV7-2	.	TGTGCCAGCAGCTTAAGGCGGGACCATGAGCAGTTCTTC	CASSLRRDHEQFF
.	TRBJ1-4	TRBV20-1	.	TGCAGTGCTCAGGGGAATGAAAAACTGTTTTTT	CSAQGNEKLFF
.	TRBJ1-4	TRBV19	few	TGTGCCAGTAGGCGGACACTTAATGAAAAACTGTTTTTT	CASRRTLNEKLFF
TRBD1	TRBJ1-2	TRBV19	.	TGTGCCAGTACCCCGGGGACAGGGGGCAGCTATGGCTACACCTTC	CASTPGTGGSYGYTF